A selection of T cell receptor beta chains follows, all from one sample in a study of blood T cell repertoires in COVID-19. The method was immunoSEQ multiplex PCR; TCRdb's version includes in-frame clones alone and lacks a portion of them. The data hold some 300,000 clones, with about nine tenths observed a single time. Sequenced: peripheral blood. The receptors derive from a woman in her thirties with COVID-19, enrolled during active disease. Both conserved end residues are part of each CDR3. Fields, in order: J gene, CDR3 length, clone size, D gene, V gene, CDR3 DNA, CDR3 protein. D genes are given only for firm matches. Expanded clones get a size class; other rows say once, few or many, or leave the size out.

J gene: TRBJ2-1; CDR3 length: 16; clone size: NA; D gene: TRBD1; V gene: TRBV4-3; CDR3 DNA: TGCGCCAGCAGCCAGGGGACAGCCTCCGCCACGGGTGAGCAGTTCTTC; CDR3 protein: CASSQGTASATGEQFF
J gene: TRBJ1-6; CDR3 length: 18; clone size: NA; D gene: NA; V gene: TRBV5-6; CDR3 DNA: TGTGCCAGCAGCTTGGTCGGCAGGGGCAGGGGTTTGAATTCACCCCTCCACTTT; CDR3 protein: CASSLVGRGRGLNSPLHF
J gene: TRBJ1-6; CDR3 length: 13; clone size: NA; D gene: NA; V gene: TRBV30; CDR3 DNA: TGTGCCTGGAGCGTAGGGGGGGATTCACCCCTCCACTTT; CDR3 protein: CAWSVGGDSPLHF
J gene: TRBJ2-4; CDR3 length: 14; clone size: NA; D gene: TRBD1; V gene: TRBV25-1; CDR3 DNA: TGTGCCAGCAGTACCGGGACAGGCGAGGACATTCAGTACTTC; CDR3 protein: CASSTGTGEDIQYF
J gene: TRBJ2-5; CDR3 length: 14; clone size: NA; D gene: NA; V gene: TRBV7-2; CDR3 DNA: TGTGCCAGCAGCTTAGGGCGGGCCCGGGAGACCCAGTACTTC; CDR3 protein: CASSLGRARETQYF
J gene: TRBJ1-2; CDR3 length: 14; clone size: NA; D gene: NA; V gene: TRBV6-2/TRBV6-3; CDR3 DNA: TGTGCCAGCAGCGGGGCTCTCGGATATTATGGCTACACCTTC; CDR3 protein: CASSGALGYYGYTF
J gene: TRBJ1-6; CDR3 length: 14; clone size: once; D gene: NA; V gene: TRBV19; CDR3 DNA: TGTGCCAGTAAGCGGGCCGAGTTTAATTCACCCCTCCACTTT; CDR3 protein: CASKRAEFNSPLHF
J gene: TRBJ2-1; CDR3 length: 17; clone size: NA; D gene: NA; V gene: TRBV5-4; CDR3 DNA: TGTGCCAGCAGCCGGGGGCGGGAGCTAAGCTCCTACAATGAGCAGTTCTTC; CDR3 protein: CASSRGRELSSYNEQFF
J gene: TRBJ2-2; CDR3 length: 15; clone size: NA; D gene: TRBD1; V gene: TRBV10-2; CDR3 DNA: TGCGCCAGCAGTGAAGTCCGGCAGGGGGACGGGGAGCTGTTTTTT; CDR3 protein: CASSEVRQGDGELFF
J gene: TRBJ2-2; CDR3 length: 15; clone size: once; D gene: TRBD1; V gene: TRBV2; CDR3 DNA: TGTGCCACAATCCGGGACAGGGATGTTGGCGGGGAGCTGTTTTTT; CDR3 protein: CATIRDRDVGGELFF
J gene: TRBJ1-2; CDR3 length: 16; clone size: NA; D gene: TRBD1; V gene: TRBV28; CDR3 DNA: TGTGCCAGCACTCTACAGGGGTCGGGTAACGGCTATGGCTACACCTTC; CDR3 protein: CASTLQGSGNGYGYTF
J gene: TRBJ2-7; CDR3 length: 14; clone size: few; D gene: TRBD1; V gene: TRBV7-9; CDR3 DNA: TGTGCCAGCAGCGATCCGGGACAGGGCCACGAGCAGTACTTC; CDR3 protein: CASSDPGQGHEQYF
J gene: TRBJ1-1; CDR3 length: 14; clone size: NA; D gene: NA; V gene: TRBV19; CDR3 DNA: TGTGCCAGTAGTACCCAGGTCTGGAACACTGAAGCTTTCTTT; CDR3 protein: CASSTQVWNTEAFF
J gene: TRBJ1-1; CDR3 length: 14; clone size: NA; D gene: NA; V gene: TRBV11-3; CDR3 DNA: TGTGCCAGCGTAGCCGGACAGACAAACACTGAAGCTTTCTTT; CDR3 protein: CASVAGQTNTEAFF
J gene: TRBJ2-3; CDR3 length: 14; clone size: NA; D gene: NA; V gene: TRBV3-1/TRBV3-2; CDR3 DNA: TGTGCCAGCAGAAGGAGCGGGAGCACAGATACGCAGTATTTT; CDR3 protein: CASRRSGSTDTQYF
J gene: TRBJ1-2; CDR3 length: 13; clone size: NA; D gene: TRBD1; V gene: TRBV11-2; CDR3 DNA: TGTGCCAGCAGGGACAGGCTTGATTTTGGCTACACCTTC; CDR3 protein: CASRDRLDFGYTF
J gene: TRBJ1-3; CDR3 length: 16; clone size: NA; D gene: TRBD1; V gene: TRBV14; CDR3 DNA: TGTGCCAGCAGCCATGGCCCGGACAGGGATGGAAACACCATATATTTT; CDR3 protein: CASSHGPDRDGNTIYF
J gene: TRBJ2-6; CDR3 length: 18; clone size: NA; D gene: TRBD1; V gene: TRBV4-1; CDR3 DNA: TGCGCCAGCAGCCCCACAGGGGTGCCTGGTACTGGGGCCAACGTCCTGACTTTC; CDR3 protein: CASSPTGVPGTGANVLTF
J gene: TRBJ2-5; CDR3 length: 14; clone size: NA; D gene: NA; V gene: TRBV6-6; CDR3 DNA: TGTGCCAGCAGTTACGACGGGGTCGGAGAGACCCAGTACTTC; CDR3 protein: CASSYDGVGETQYF
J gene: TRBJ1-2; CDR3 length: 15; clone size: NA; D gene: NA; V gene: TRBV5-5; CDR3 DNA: TGTGCCAGCAGCTTCGGCGGATCGGGTAACTATGGCTACACCTTC; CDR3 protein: CASSFGGSGNYGYTF
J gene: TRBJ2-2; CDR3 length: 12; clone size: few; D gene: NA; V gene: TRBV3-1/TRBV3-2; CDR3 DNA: TGTGCCAGCAGCCAAGTTAACGGGGAGCTGTTTTTT; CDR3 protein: CASSQVNGELFF
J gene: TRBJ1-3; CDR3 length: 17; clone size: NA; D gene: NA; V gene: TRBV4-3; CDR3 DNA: TGCGCCAGCAGCCAAGATTATCGGCAGACAACTGGAAACACCATATATTTT; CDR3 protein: CASSQDYRQTTGNTIYF
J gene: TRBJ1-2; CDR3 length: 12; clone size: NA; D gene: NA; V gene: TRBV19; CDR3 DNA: TGTGCCAGTCAGATGTTAAACTATGGCTACACCTTC; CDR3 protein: CASQMLNYGYTF
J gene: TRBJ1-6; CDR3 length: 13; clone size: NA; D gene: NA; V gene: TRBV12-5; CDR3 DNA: TGTGCTAGTGGTTTGGGTACGAGTTCACCCCTCCACTTT; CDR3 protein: CASGLGTSSPLHF
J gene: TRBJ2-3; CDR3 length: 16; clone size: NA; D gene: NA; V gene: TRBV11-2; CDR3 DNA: TGTGCCAGCAGCTTAGAGATTTTCGGGGGTATAGATACGCAGTATTTT; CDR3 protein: CASSLEIFGGIDTQYF
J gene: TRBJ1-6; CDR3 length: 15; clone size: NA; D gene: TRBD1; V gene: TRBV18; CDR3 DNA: TGTGCCAGCTCAGCGGACAGGGGGCTTAATTCACCCCTCCACTTT; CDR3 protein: CASSADRGLNSPLHF